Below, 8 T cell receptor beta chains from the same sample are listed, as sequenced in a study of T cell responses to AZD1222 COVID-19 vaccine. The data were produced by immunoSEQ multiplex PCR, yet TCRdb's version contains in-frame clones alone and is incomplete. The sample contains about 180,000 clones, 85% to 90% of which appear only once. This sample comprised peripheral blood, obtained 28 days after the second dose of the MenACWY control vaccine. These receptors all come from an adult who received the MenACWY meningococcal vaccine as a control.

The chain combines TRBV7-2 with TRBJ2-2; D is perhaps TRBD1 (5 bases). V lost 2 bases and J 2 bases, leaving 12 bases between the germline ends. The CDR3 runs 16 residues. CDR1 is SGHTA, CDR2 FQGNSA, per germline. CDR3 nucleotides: TGTGCCAGCAGCTTATTCTCAGGGCGAAACACCGGGGAGCTGTTTTTT. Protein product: CASSLFSGRNTGELFF.

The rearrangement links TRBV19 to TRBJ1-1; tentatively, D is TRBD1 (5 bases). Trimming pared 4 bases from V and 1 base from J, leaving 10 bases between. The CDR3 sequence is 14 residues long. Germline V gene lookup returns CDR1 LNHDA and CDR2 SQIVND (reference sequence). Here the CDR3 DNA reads TGTGCCAGTAGTAGGGGCCAGCCGAACACTGAAGCTTTCTTT. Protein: CASSRGQPNTEAFF.

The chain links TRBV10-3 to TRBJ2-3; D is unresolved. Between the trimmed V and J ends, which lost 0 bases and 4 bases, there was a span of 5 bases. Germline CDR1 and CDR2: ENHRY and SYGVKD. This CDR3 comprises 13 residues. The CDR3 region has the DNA TGTGCCATCAGTGAGTCTGGGGCAGATACGCAGTATTTT. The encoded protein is CAISESGADTQYF.

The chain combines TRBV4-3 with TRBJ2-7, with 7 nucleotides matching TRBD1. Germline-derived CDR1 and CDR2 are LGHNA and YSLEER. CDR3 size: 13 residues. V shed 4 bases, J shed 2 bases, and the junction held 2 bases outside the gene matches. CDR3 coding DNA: TGCGCCAGCAGCCTCCAGGGGGCCTACGAGCAGTACTTC. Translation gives CASSLQGAYEQYF.

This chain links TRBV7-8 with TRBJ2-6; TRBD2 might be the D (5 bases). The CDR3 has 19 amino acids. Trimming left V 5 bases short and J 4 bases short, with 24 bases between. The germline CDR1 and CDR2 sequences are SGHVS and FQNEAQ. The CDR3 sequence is CASSQNGRLRVLGANVLTF. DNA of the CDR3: TGTGCCAGCAGCCAAAACGGCAGGCTGAGGGTTTTAGGGGCCAACGTCCTGACTTTC.

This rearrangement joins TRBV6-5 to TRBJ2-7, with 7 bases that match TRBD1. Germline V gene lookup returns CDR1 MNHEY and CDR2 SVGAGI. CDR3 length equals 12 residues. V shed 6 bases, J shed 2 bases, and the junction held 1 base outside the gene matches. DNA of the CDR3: TGTGCCAGCAGGGACAGGACCTACGAGCAGTACTTC. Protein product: CASRDRTYEQYF.

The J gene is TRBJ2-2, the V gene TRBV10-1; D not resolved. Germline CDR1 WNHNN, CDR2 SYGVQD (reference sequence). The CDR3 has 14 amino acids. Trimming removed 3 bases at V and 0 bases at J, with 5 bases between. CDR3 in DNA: TGCGCCAGCAGTGACGTTCCGAACACCGGGGAGCTGTTTTTT. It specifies CASSDVPNTGELFF.

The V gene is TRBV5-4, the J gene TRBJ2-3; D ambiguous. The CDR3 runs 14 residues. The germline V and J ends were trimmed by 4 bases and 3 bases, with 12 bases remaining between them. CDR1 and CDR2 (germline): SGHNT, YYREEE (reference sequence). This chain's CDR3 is CASSPPTQTDTQYF. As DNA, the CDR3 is TGTGCCAGCAGCCCTCCGACTCAAACAGATACGCAGTATTTT.